A single sample is the source of the 4 T cell receptor beta chains below, sequenced in a study of CD8 T cells in ankylosing spondylitis. Using its own MiXCR run on the 5' RACE reads, TCRdb lists one record per CDR3 protein. The data hold about 250,000 distinct CDR3 sequences, with 8% to 10% observed a single time. The specimen was blood, either unsorted or a sorted T cell fraction (not recorded which). These receptors all stem from a female donor with ankylosing spondylitis or in good health (not recorded which).

This clonotype has a count of ten or more. The rearrangement links TRBV29-1 to TRBJ2-7, with 8 positions matching TRBD1. The CDR3 covers 12 residues. After removal of 7 bases from V and 6 bases from J, the junction contained 8 bases not matched to a gene. Germline V gives CDR1 SQVTM, CDR2 ANQGSEA. CDR3: CSARTGSGEQYF. As DNA, the CDR3 is TGCAGCGCCCGGACAGGGAGCGGCGAGCAGTACTTC.

In this sample, this clonotype turned up many times. The V gene is TRBV24-1, the J gene TRBJ2-7; D remains unclear. CDR3 length equals 11 residues. The V end lost 3 bases, the J end lost 4 bases, and 3 bases lay between the germline ends. The germline V gene has CDR1 KGHDR and CDR2 SFDVKD. The DNA of the CDR3 is TGTGCCACCAGTGATGGGTACGAGCAGTACTTC. It codes for CATSDGYEQYF.

In its sample, this clonotype was seen many times. The V and J genes are TRBV12-3 or TRBV12-4 and TRBJ2-3, with TRBD2 identical over 7 bases. The CDR3 has 15 amino acids. J lost 4 bases, V lost 5 bases, and 9 bases had no gene match. In DNA form, the CDR3 reads TGTGCCAGCAGTACCGGGAGGCCAGACGCAGATACGCAGTATTTT. Its translation is CASSTGRPDADTQYF.

The chain employs TRBV4-3 and TRBJ2-7; D possibly corresponds to TRBD2 (6 bases). The CDR3 runs to 16 residues. V was shortened by 0 bases and J by 0 bases, with 12 bases between the two germline ends. Germline CDR1 LGHNA, CDR2 YSLEER. The CDR3 reads CASSQDLPSASYEQYF. The CDR3 DNA is TGCGCCAGCAGCCAAGATCTTCCTAGCGCCTCCTACGAGCAGTACTTC.